What follows are 3 T cell receptor beta chains derived from one specimen sequenced in a study of blood T cell repertoires in COVID-19. Assay used: immunoSEQ multiplex PCR; TCRdb lists only in-frame clones, some missing. This sample has about 75,000 clones, with 90% found just once. The sequencing input was peripheral blood. The source is a human donor in a cohort sampled during active COVID-19.

The genes are TRBV2 and TRBJ2-7; TRBD1 matches at 9 bases. Looked up from germline, CDR1 is SNHLY and CDR2 is FYNNEI. The V gene end was trimmed by 6 bases and the J gene end by 2 bases; junction bases not matched to a gene: 5. This CDR3 is built from 14 residues. The CDR3 loop reads CASSAGTGTYEQYF. CDR3 nucleotide sequence: TGTGCCAGCAGCGCCGGGACAGGGACCTACGAGCAGTACTTC. Combining the CDR3 with reference TRBV2 and TRBJ2-7 gives the whole variable domain EPEVTQTPSHQVTQMGQEVILRCVPISNHLYFYWYRQILGQKVEFLVSFYNNEISEKSEIFDDQFSVERPDGSNFTLKIRSTKLEDSAMYFCASSAGTGTYEQYFGPGTRLTVT.

The chain couples TRBV19 to TRBJ2-1; weak D call: TRBD2 (5 bases). Germline V gene lookup returns CDR1 LNHDA and CDR2 SQIVND (reference sequence). CDR3 size: 13 residues. Trimming cost V 2 bases and J 10 bases, with 12 bases left between them. CDR3 in amino acids: CASSIPQASEQFF. The DNA for the CDR3 is TGTGCCAGTAGTATACCGCAGGCTAGCGAGCAGTTCTTC.

This clone showed up just once. The chain carries TRBV6-2 or TRBV6-3 and TRBJ1-4; no firm D call. Germline-derived CDR1 and CDR2 are MNHEY and SVGEGT. This CDR3 contains 12 residues. Deletions cut 6 bases from V and 6 bases from J, with 8 bases between. CDR3 in amino acids: CASSPSDEKLFF. The CDR3 region has the DNA TGTGCCAGCAGCCCATCTGATGAAAAACTGTTTTTT.